These 10 T cell receptor beta chains were sequenced from one sample in a study of shared clonotypes between healthy human individuals. The method was immunoSEQ multiplex PCR; TCRdb's version includes in-frame clones alone and lacks a portion of them. The sample shows 2 million to 2.5 million clones, roughly 92% of them seen only once. Sequences were obtained from naive CD4+ T cells from PBMCs. Subset here: CD45RA+ positively selected. These receptor sequences come from a man aged 18 to 29 in good health. Some clones in this sample may be carry-over from other donors' samples.

The chain couples TRBV2 to TRBJ2-1, with D possibly TRBD2 on 6 matching bases. This CDR3 comprises 14 residues. Trimming pared 2 bases from V and 7 bases from J, leaving 12 bases between. Germline lookup yields CDR1 SNHLY and CDR2 FYNNEI. The CDR3, as DNA: TGTGCCAGCAGTGAATCGCGGGACTTAAATGAGCAGTTCTTC. It specifies CASSESRDLNEQFF.

About this clone: Other DNA variants within this sample encode the same CDR3. The chain is built from TRBV19 and TRBJ2-1; no clear D. Trimming cost V 4 bases and J 4 bases, with 5 bases left between them. The CDR3 totals 12 residues. The germline CDR1 and CDR2 sequences are LNHDA and SQIVND (reference sequence). CDR3 sequence reads: CASSTGYNEQFF. Written as DNA, the CDR3 is TGTGCCAGTAGTACCGGGTACAATGAGCAGTTCTTC.

The chain combines TRBV5-1 with TRBJ2-1; D gene ambiguous. The CDR3 extends over 14 amino acids. The ends were cut back, 1 base at V and 10 bases at J, with 15 bases in the middle. Germline CDR1 SGHRS, CDR2 YFSETQ. CDR3 protein: CASSLIPGEVEQFF. CDR3 nucleotides: TGCGCCAGCAGCTTGATCCCGGGCGAAGTCGAGCAGTTCTTC.

This chain connects TRBV21-1 to TRBJ2-1; the table assigns TRBD1, which was not confirmed against the DNA. TRBV21-1 is classified as a pseudogene. This CDR3 is 15 amino acids long. CDR3 DNA sequence: TGTGCCAGCAGCAAAGCGCTTTACAGTTACAATGAGCAGTTCTTC. Translated, it gives CASSKALYSYNEQFF.

The chain couples TRBV5-8 to TRBJ1-1; possibly TRBD1 for D (6 bases). Trimming shortened V by 2 bases and J by 6 bases, and 14 bases separated the two germline ends. There are 14 residues in the CDR3. The germline CDR1 and CDR2 sequences are SGHTS and YDEGEE. CDR3 nucleotides: TGTGCCAGCAGCTTAGTAAACGGACAGCCTGAAGCTTTCTTT. Translation: CASSLVNGQPEAFF.

The rearrangement uses TRBV6-5 and TRBJ2-7; perhaps TRBD1 as D (6 bases). Germline V gene data show CDR1 as MNHEY and CDR2 as SVGAGI. The V end lost 2 bases, the J end lost 7 bases, and 15 bases lay between the germline ends. This CDR3 spans 14 amino acids. Here the CDR3 reads CASSYGFKGEEQYF. In DNA, the CDR3 is TGTGCCAGCAGTTACGGCTTTAAGGGGGAGGAGCAGTACTTC.

The chain uses TRBV9 and TRBJ2-2; 8 nucleotides line up with TRBD1. Germline CDR1 and CDR2: SGDLS and YYNGEE. The CDR3 contains 14 residues. The ends lost 4 bases at V and 5 bases at J; junction bases unmatched: 4. The chain's CDR3 is CASSPRTGTGELFF. The CDR3 nucleotides are TGTGCCAGCAGCCCACGGACAGGGACCGGGGAGCTGTTTTTT.

Of note for this clone: Additional DNA sequences in this sample encode the identical CDR3. This rearrangement joins TRBV27 to TRBJ1-1, with unresolved D. The length of the CDR3 is 14 residues. Germline-derived CDR1 and CDR2 are MNHEY and SMNVEV (reference sequence). The V and J ends lost 2 bases and 1 base respectively, with 8 bases between them. The CDR3: CASSLSRQNTEAFF. The CDR3 DNA follows: TGTGCCAGCAGTTTAAGTCGACAGAACACTGAAGCTTTCTTT.

V usage is TRBV7-7 and J usage is TRBJ2-3; 10 nucleotides match TRBD2. Germline CDR1 and CDR2: SSHAT and FNYEAQ (reference sequence). V was pared by 5 bases and J by 7 bases, with 9 bases of the junction left unmatched. This CDR3 is built from 15 residues. The CDR3 DNA reads TGTGCCAGCAGCACAGCGGGAGGGCCACAGAATACGCAGTATTTT. Translating gives CASSTAGGPQNTQYF.

As regards this clone: Other nucleotide sequences from this sample produce the same CDR3. The chain carries TRBV5-1 and TRBJ2-1; no clear D gene. Germline loops: CDR1 SGHRS, CDR2 YFSETQ. The CDR3 is made up of 14 amino acids. V was cut by 0 bases and J by 0 bases, with 4 bases left in between. The CDR3 spells CASSLEDSYNEQFF. The CDR3 DNA reads as TGCGCCAGCAGCTTGGAGGACTCCTACAATGAGCAGTTCTTC. The whole variable domain, filled in from reference TRBV5-1 and TRBJ2-1, reads KAGVTQTPRYLIKTRGQQVTLSCSPISGHRSVSWYQQTPGQGLQFLFEYFSETQRNKGNFPGRFSGRQFSNSRSEMNVSTLELGDSALYLCASSLEDSYNEQFFGPGTRLTVL.